Listed here are 25 T cell receptor beta chains from one sample, sequenced in a study of Ad26.COV2.S vaccination and SARS-CoV-2 variants. The method was immunoSEQ multiplex PCR; TCRdb's version includes in-frame clones alone and lacks a portion of them. The repertoire holds around 300,000 clones, with about 89% as singletons. The treatment was: some 19 received Ad26.COV2.S at low or high dose, single or two shots; about 5 received placebo; per-sample allocation not given. Sampling occurred on day 63 after the first vaccine or placebo injection. Material: peripheral blood, obtained in a trial of Ad26.COV2.S vaccine versus placebo. The origin of the receptors is a person between 18 and 59 years old who received the Ad26.COV2.S COVID-19 vaccine or a placebo.

V is TRBV28 and J is TRBJ1-6; TRBD1 matches at 7 bases. Germline V gene lookup returns CDR1 MDHEN and CDR2 SYDVKM. The ends lost 5 bases at V and 7 bases at J; junction bases unmatched: 5. The CDR3 totals 14 residues. The CDR3 DNA is TGTGCCAGCAGTAGGACAGGCGCGAATTCACCCCTCCACTTT. Translation: CASSRTGANSPLHF.

The chain employs TRBV20-1 and TRBJ2-2; D call uncertain. With 6 bases removed from V and 1 base from J, the gap between germline ends came to 9 bases. Germline V gene data show CDR1 as DFQATT and CDR2 as SNEGSKA (reference sequence). This CDR3 comprises 13 residues. CDR3 in DNA: TGCAGTGCCAGTACAGTGAACACCGGGGAGCTGTTTTTT. Residues: CSASTVNTGELFF.

The rearrangement links TRBV5-4 to TRBJ1-5, with D possibly matching TRBD1 (6 bases). CDR3 length equals 14 residues. The ends were cut back, 2 bases at V and 6 bases at J, with 12 bases in the middle. CDR1 and CDR2 (germline): SGHNT, YYREEE (reference sequence). CDR3 nucleotide sequence: TGTGCCAGCAGCTTAGACGGGGGCCGTCAGCCCCAGCATTTT. Translating gives CASSLDGGRQPQHF. Supplemented by reference TRBV5-4 and TRBJ1-5, the full variable domain reads ETGVTQSPTHLIKTRGQQVTLRCSSQSGHNTVSWYQQALGQGPQFIFQYYREEENGRGNFPPRFSGLQFPNYSSELNVNALELDDSALYLCASSLDGGRQPQHFGDGTRLSIL.

The gene calls are TRBV4-1 and TRBJ2-7; 10 bases match TRBD2. The germline gives CDR1 MGHRA, CDR2 YSYEKL. V lost 0 bases to trimming and J lost 1 base; unmatched junction nucleotides: 9. This CDR3 region has 18 residues. The CDR3 loop is CASSQEGGGLAESYEQYF. The CDR3 DNA reads as TGCGCCAGCAGCCAAGAAGGGGGCGGACTAGCGGAATCCTACGAGCAGTACTTC.

The chain is built from TRBV5-1 and TRBJ2-6; D is ambiguous. The CDR3 is 16 residues long. Looked up from germline, CDR1 is SGHRS and CDR2 is YFSETQ. Trimming removed 0 bases from V and 1 base from J, with 8 bases in between. The CDR3: CASSLGGPSGANVLTF. CDR3 DNA sequence: TGCGCCAGCAGCTTGGGGGGTCCGTCTGGGGCCAACGTCCTGACTTTC.

The chain combines TRBV29-1 with TRBJ2-7, with TRBD1 matching 8 bases. Germline V lookup: CDR1 SQVTM, CDR2 ANQGSEA. There are 13 residues in the CDR3. Unmatched junction bases numbered 4, after V lost 4 bases and J lost 2 bases. The CDR3 loop reads CSVGGQDPYEQYF. The CDR3 DNA follows: TGCAGCGTTGGGGGACAGGATCCCTACGAGCAGTACTTC.

The rearrangement uses TRBV28 and TRBJ1-2, with 7 bases fitting TRBD1. The germline CDR1 and CDR2 sequences are MDHEN and SYDVKM. V shed 6 bases and J 4 bases; nucleotides not matched to a gene: 11. The CDR3 length is 15 residues. CDR3 protein: CASRPGTAEGYGYTF. As DNA, the CDR3 is TGTGCCAGCAGGCCAGGGACAGCTGAAGGCTATGGCTACACCTTC.

V and J are TRBV7-9 and TRBJ2-3; D may be TRBD1 or TRBD2 (7 bases each). Deletions cut 3 bases from V and 5 bases from J, with 12 bases between. The CDR3 has 14 amino acids. Germline CDR1 SEHNR, CDR2 FQNEAQ (reference sequence). The CDR3 DNA sequence: TGTGCCAGCAGCTTGACAGGGAGGGGAGATACGCAGTATTTT. Its translation is CASSLTGRGDTQYF.

The rearrangement links TRBV18 to TRBJ2-2; no reliable D call. Germline CDR1 is KGHSH and CDR2 is LQKENI. Trimming stripped 4 bases from V and 3 bases from J, with 9 bases between. The length of the CDR3 is 14 residues. CDR3 sequence: CASSLAWDTGELFF. DNA for the CDR3: TGTGCCAGCTCACTCGCGTGGGACACCGGGGAGCTGTTTTTT.

The chain employs TRBV2 and TRBJ2-1, with unresolved D. Trimming removed 1 base from V and 8 bases from J, with 6 bases in between. The CDR3 extends over 12 amino acids. Looked up from germline, CDR1 is SNHLY and CDR2 is FYNNEI. The CDR3 DNA reads as TGTGCCAGCAGTGAAGGCTGGGATGAGCAGTTCTTC. As protein: CASSEGWDEQFF.

This chain links TRBV18 with TRBJ1-2; a weak D match, TRBD1 (6 bases). CDR1 is KGHSH, CDR2 LQKENI, per germline. The V end was cut by 3 bases, the J end by 4 bases, with 12 bases between. This CDR3 has 14 residues. CDR3 sequence: CASSPQGSGYGYTF. CDR3 nucleotides: TGTGCCAGCTCACCCCAGGGGTCTGGCTATGGCTACACCTTC.

The chain is built from TRBV24-1 and TRBJ2-2; possibly TRBD1 for D (6 bases). V was shortened by 3 bases and J by 4 bases, with 11 bases between the two germline ends. The germline V gene has CDR1 KGHDR and CDR2 SFDVKD. The length of the CDR3 is 15 residues. CDR3: CATSDPTGPTGELFF. In nucleotides, the CDR3 is TGTGCCACCAGTGATCCGACAGGCCCCACCGGGGAGCTGTTTTTT.

The count of this clone is one. This chain joins TRBV10-3 and TRBJ1-2; D remains ambiguous. Germline V lookup: CDR1 ENHRY, CDR2 SYGVKD. This CDR3 has 15 residues. V was cut by 7 bases and J by 0 bases, with 15 bases left in between. CDR3 DNA sequence: TGTGCCATCACTCCAGAAACGCCAGCTAACTATGGCTACACCTTC. This sequence encodes CAITPETPANYGYTF.

V is TRBV5-4 and J is TRBJ2-3, with D hard to call. Germline-derived CDR1 and CDR2 are SGHNT and YYREEE (reference sequence). V was pared by 2 bases and J by 1 base, with 11 bases between. This CDR3 comprises 15 residues. This CDR3 reads CASSFGGRGTDTQYF. CDR3 bases: TGTGCCAGCAGCTTTGGTGGACGCGGCACAGATACGCAGTATTTT.

The rearrangement links TRBV4-1 to TRBJ1-3, with D maybe TRBD1 (6 bases). V was cut by 1 base and J by 4 bases, with 23 bases left in between. Germline V gene sequence: CDR1 MGHRA, CDR2 YSYEKL. The CDR3 has 19 residues. The CDR3 DNA follows: TGCGCCAGCAGCCAAGTTTTGGACAGCCATACAATAACAGGAAACACCATATATTTT. As protein: CASSQVLDSHTITGNTIYF.

V usage is TRBV3-1 (or the pseudogene TRBV3-2) and J usage is TRBJ2-7; D gene ambiguous. Germline CDR1 is LGHDT and CDR2 is YNNKEL (reference sequence). The CDR3 spans 14 residues. Trimming stripped 0 bases from V and 3 bases from J, with 9 bases between. Here the CDR3 DNA reads TGTGCCAGCAGCCAAGAACGGGCCAGCTACGAGCAGTACTTC. This gives the protein CASSQERASYEQYF.

CDR3 loop: CATSDSGGKLNTGELFF. The DNA of the CDR3 is TGTGCCACCAGTGATTCCGGGGGGAAACTGAACACCGGGGAGCTGTTTTTT. The chain carries TRBV24-1 and TRBJ2-2; 7 bases line up with TRBD2. The V and J ends lost 2 bases and 1 base, in that order; junction bases with no gene match: 6. Germline-derived CDR1 and CDR2 are KGHDR and SFDVKD. The CDR3 runs 17 residues.

V is TRBV3-1 (or the pseudogene TRBV3-2) and J is TRBJ2-3, with 16 nucleotides matching TRBD2. CDR1 is LGHDT and CDR2 is YNNKEL in the germline V gene (reference sequence). The ends lost 3 bases at V and 5 bases at J; junction bases unmatched: 5. The CDR3 contains 17 residues. CDR3 amino acids: CASSQGLAGGKGDTQYF. CDR3 sequence (DNA): TGTGCCAGCAGCCAGGGACTAGCGGGGGGGAAAGGAGATACGCAGTATTTT.

The chain has TRBV7-8 and TRBJ2-3; a possible D gene is TRBD2 (7 bases). The CDR3 covers 16 residues. Trimming took 5 bases from V and 2 from J, leaving 17 bases between them. Germline V gives CDR1 SGHVS, CDR2 FQNEAQ. The CDR3 DNA reads TGTGCCAGCAGCGGGAGGGGGGGGACCGACACAGATACGCAGTATTTT. It yields the protein CASSGRGGTDTDTQYF.

V is TRBV7-9 and J is TRBJ2-7; weak D call: TRBD2 (7 bases). Trimming left V 0 bases short and J 1 base short, with 13 bases between. Germline lookup yields CDR1 SEHNR and CDR2 FQNEAQ (reference sequence). The CDR3 runs to 16 residues. The CDR3 nucleotides read TGTGCCAGCAGCTTAGCGGTGGGGGGGACATCCTACGAGCAGTACTTC. Protein sequence: CASSLAVGGTSYEQYF.

The chain joins TRBV7-2 to TRBJ2-1; tentatively, D is TRBD1 (5 bases). V lost 7 bases, J lost 9 bases, and 22 bases lay in between. This CDR3 comprises 15 residues. Germline CDR1 reads SGHTA; CDR2 reads FQGNSA. The CDR3 DNA follows: TGTGCCAGCATAGACCCAGGGTCTCTTCGGGCTGAGCAGTTCTTC. Translation: CASIDPGSLRAEQFF.

The V call is TRBV28, the J call TRBJ2-7; 7 bases agree with TRBD1. Germline trimming cut 3 bases from V and 2 bases from J; bases unmatched to any gene: 10. CDR3 length: 16 residues. Germline V CDR1 and CDR2: MDHEN, SYDVKM. The CDR3, as DNA: TGTGCCAGCAGTTTTTTCGGTTGGGGACAGCCCTACGAGCAGTACTTC. It encodes CASSFFGWGQPYEQYF. The full variable domain, rest sourced from reference TRBV28 and TRBJ2-7, is DVKVTQSSRYLVKRTGEKVFLECVQDMDHENMFWYRQDPGLGLRLIYFSYDVKMKEKGDIPEGYSVSREKKERFSLILESASTNQTSMYLCASSFFGWGQPYEQYFGPGTRLTVT.

The CDR3 here is CASSVAAGTGAYEQYF. In nucleotides, the CDR3 is TGTGCCAGCAGCGTAGCGGCAGGGACAGGGGCTTACGAGCAGTACTTC. The J gene is TRBJ2-7, the V gene TRBV9; 10 bases agree with TRBD1. V was pared by 0 bases and J by 4 bases, with 7 bases of the junction left unmatched. The CDR3 runs to 16 residues. The germline CDR1 and CDR2 sequences are SGDLS and YYNGEE. Supplemented by reference TRBV9 and TRBJ2-7, the full variable domain reads DSGVTQTPKHLITATGQRVTLRCSPRSGDLSVYWYQQSLDQGLQFLIQYYNGEERAKGNILERFSAQQFPDLHSELNLSSLELGDSALYFCASSVAAGTGAYEQYFGPGTRLTVT.

This clone was observed once. This chain links TRBV19 with TRBJ2-3, with 8 positions matching TRBD2. The CDR3 consists of 15 residues. V lost 3 bases to trimming and J lost 3 bases; unmatched junction nucleotides: 5. Germline V lookup: CDR1 LNHDA, CDR2 SQIVND (reference sequence). The CDR3 sequence is CASSIGAGGTDTQYF. The CDR3 region has the DNA TGTGCCAGTAGTATTGGTGCGGGGGGAACAGATACGCAGTATTTT.

The V gene is TRBV4-2, the J gene TRBJ1-3; D unclear. This CDR3 spans 16 amino acids. Germline-derived CDR1 and CDR2 are LGHNA and YNFKEQ. The V gene lost 0 bases and the J gene lost 6 bases, with 15 bases spanning the gap. In nucleotides, the CDR3 is TGTGCCAGCAGCCAAGACTTGCGGGGATACGAAAACACCATATATTTT. Amino acid sequence: CASSQDLRGYENTIYF.